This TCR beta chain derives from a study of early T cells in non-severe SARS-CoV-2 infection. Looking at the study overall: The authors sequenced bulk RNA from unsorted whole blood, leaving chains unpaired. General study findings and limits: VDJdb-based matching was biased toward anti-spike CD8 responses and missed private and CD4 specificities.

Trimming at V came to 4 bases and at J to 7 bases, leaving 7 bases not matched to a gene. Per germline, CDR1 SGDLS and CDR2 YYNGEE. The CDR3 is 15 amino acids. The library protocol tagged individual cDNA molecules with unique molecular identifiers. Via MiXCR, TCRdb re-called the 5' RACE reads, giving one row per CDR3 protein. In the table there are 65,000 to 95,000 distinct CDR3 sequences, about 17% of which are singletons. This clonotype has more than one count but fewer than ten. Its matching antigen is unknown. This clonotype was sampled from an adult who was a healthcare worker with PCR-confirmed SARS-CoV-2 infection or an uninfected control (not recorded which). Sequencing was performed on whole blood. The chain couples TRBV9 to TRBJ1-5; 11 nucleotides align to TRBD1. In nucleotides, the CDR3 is TGTGCCAGCAGCCAAGGACAGGGGGCAGGACAGCCCCAGCATTTT. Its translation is CASSQGQGAGQPQHF. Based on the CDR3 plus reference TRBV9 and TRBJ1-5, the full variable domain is DSGVTQTPKHLITATGQRVTLRCSPRSGDLSVYWYQQSLDQGLQFLIQYYNGEERAKGNILERFSAQQFPDLHSELNLSSLELGDSALYFCASSQGQGAGQPQHFGDGTRLSIL.